Each of the 20 T cell receptor beta chains below was sequenced from the same sample in a study of blood T cells in healthy people across ages. Using a J-beta primer mix together with a sample-barcoded 5' primer, a second PCR was run for about 6 to 11 cycles. TCRdb reprocessed the 5' RACE reads with MiXCR, giving one entry per CDR3 protein. The sample holds over 600,000 distinct CDR3 sequences, around 50% seen once. The sequenced sample was blood. The receptors were sampled from a man older than 75 in good health.

The chain links TRBV28 to TRBJ2-4, with 10 bases matching TRBD1. This CDR3 has 16 amino acids. The ends lost 5 bases at V and 4 bases at J; junction bases unmatched: 8. Per germline, CDR1 MDHEN and CDR2 SYDVKM. The CDR3 DNA is TGTGCCAGCAGTCCCCCCGGACAGGGGGGGAAAAACATTCAGTACTTC. The encoded protein is CASSPPGQGGKNIQYF.

The chain employs TRBV13 and TRBJ2-1; D is unresolved. Germline loops: CDR1 PRHDT, CDR2 FYEKMQ (reference sequence). Trimming shortened V by 5 bases and J by 5 bases, and 7 bases separated the two germline ends. This CDR3 region has 12 residues. CDR3 sequence: CASSREDNEQFF. The DNA of the CDR3 is TGTGCCAGCAGCCGCGAAGACAATGAGCAGTTCTTC.

The chain is built from TRBV5-1 and TRBJ2-1, with D hard to call. This CDR3 has 15 amino acids. The germline CDR1 and CDR2 sequences are SGHRS and YFSETQ. Deletions cut 7 bases from V and 0 bases from J, with 14 bases between. This chain's CDR3 is CASLPTWSSYNEQFF. The CDR3 DNA sequence: TGCGCCAGCCTACCCACGTGGAGCTCCTACAATGAGCAGTTCTTC.

In this sample, this clonotype turned up a few times. The chain recombines TRBV7-2 with TRBJ2-3; 11 bases map to TRBD2. CDR3 length: 19 residues. The trim removed 5 bases at V and 3 bases at J, leaving 16 bases unmatched. Germline assignment: CDR1 SGHTA and CDR2 FQGNSA. The CDR3: CASSTTTSGSGVRTDTQYF. The CDR3 coding sequence is TGTGCCAGCAGCACAACTACTAGCGGGAGCGGGGTTAGGACAGATACGCAGTATTTT.

The chain recombines TRBV7-9 with TRBJ1-4; no reliable D call. The germline CDR1 and CDR2 sequences are SEHNR and FQNEAQ (reference sequence). The V end was cut by 8 bases, the J end by 5 bases, with 15 bases between. CDR3 size: 14 residues. The CDR3 here is CASASQNSNEKLFF. CDR3 nucleotides: TGTGCCAGCGCCTCACAGAATTCCAATGAAAAACTGTTTTTT.

This clonotype was seen only a few times. The V call is TRBV5-4, the J call TRBJ2-7; 11 nucleotides line up with TRBD2. Germline CDR1 and CDR2: SGHNT and YYREEE (reference sequence). Trimming took 4 bases from V and 3 from J; bases not matched to a gene: 6. The CDR3 length is 15 residues. CDR3 sequence reads: CASSPGTSGVYEQYF. The DNA of the CDR3 is TGTGCCAGCAGCCCCGGGACTAGCGGAGTCTACGAGCAGTACTTC.

The chain links TRBV4-3 to TRBJ2-1; no definite D call. Trimming left V 8 bases short and J 5 bases short, with 25 bases between. This CDR3 spans 17 amino acids. CDR1 and CDR2 from the germline V gene are LGHNA and YSLEER. The CDR3 reads CASRNPEEAGINNEQFF. CDR3 coding DNA: TGCGCCAGCCGCAACCCCGAAGAGGCAGGCATTAACAATGAGCAGTTCTTC.

In this sample, this clonotype turned up many times. This chain uses TRBV4-3 with TRBJ2-5, with D perhaps TRBD2 (5 bases). Germline V gene sequence: CDR1 LGHNA, CDR2 YSLEER. This CDR3 has 13 residues. Trimming pared 0 bases from V and 3 bases from J, leaving 5 bases between. The CDR3 reads CASSQEREETQYF. The CDR3 region has the DNA TGCGCCAGCAGCCAAGAGAGGGAAGAGACCCAGTACTTC.

V usage is TRBV25-1 and J usage is TRBJ2-7, with a weak D call TRBD2 (6 bases). Germline values: CDR1 MGHDK, CDR2 SYGVNS. V was trimmed by 0 bases and J by 7 bases, leaving 13 bases between them. The CDR3 runs to 14 residues. The CDR3 protein is CASSEYLRSGEQYF. The CDR3 bases are TGTGCCAGCAGTGAATATCTCAGGAGCGGGGAGCAGTACTTC.

This chain joins TRBV27 and TRBJ2-3; TRBD1 might be the D (6 bases). The CDR3 has 14 residues. The germline V gene encodes CDR1 MNHEY and CDR2 SMNVEV (reference sequence). V dropped 7 bases and J dropped 3 bases, with 14 bases sitting between them. In nucleotides, the CDR3 is TGTGCCAGCAAAGTTCAGGGGAGTACAGATACGCAGTATTTT. Translated: CASKVQGSTDTQYF.

The chain recombines TRBV6-6 with TRBJ2-7; D assignment may be TRBD1 or TRBD2 (5 bases each). Trimming took off 0 bases at V and 0 bases at J, with 9 bases between the two ends. This CDR3 is 15 amino acids long. In germline, CDR1 is MNHNY, CDR2 SVGAGI (reference sequence). Here the CDR3 reads CASSYSKGSSYEQYF. CDR3 nucleotides: TGTGCCAGCAGTTACTCGAAGGGGAGCTCCTACGAGCAGTACTTC.

This clonotype was counted only a few times. The CDR3 reads CASTSRNGAGGGPDEQFF. As DNA, the CDR3 is TGTGCCAGCACCTCAAGAAACGGAGCGGGAGGCGGCCCCGATGAGCAGTTCTTC. The rearrangement uses TRBV4-2 and TRBJ2-1; 9 bases line up with TRBD2. CDR1 and CDR2 from the germline V gene are LGHNA and YNFKEQ. The CDR3 consists of 18 residues. V gave up 7 bases and J gave up 8 bases; unmatched junction bases: 21.

Worth noting for this clonotype: Its ends do not fully match the called genes, so a read error is possible. The chain combines TRBV12-3 or TRBV12-4 with TRBJ2-3; D unclear. The CDR3 totals 15 residues. CDR3: CASSWTNANTDAQYF. The CDR3 coding sequence is TGTGCCAGCAGTTGGACCAACGCCAACACAGATGCGCAGTATTTT.

The chain is built from TRBV20-1 and TRBJ2-1; 7 nucleotides agree with TRBD1. The J call may be wrong; the DNA end is better matched by TRBJ2-7. The CDR3 has 15 residues. CDR1 is DFQATT, CDR2 SNEGSKA, per germline (reference sequence). The CDR3 nucleotides are TGCAGTGCTAGCCCAGACAGGGTTGTCTACAATGAGCAGTACTTC. This translates into CSASPDRVVYNEQYF.

This clonotype was counted a few times. The chain joins TRBV28 to TRBJ2-7; 10 nucleotides line up with TRBD1. V was pared by 5 bases and J by 0 bases, with 7 bases of the junction left unmatched. Germline V CDR1 and CDR2: MDHEN, SYDVKM. This CDR3 contains 16 residues. The CDR3 here is CASSHYGQGDSYEQYF. DNA of the CDR3: TGTGCCAGCAGTCACTACGGACAGGGGGACTCCTACGAGCAGTACTTC.

This chain joins TRBV7-2 and TRBJ2-3; no clear D. Germline V lookup: CDR1 SGHTA, CDR2 FQGNSA. The CDR3 covers 14 residues. Trimming cost V 5 bases and J 1 base, with 10 bases left between them. The CDR3 protein is CASSVNKGTDTQYF. CDR3 sequence (DNA): TGTGCCAGCAGCGTAAATAAGGGCACAGATACGCAGTATTTT.

The chain combines TRBV7-9 with TRBJ2-1; D is possibly TRBD2 (5 bases). Trimming took off 4 bases at V and 3 bases at J, with 10 bases between the two ends. The CDR3 contains 14 residues. Germline CDR1 and CDR2: SEHNR and FQNEAQ (reference sequence). The CDR3 spells CASSWETIYNEQFF. CDR3 nucleotide sequence: TGTGCCAGCAGCTGGGAGACGATCTACAATGAGCAGTTCTTC.

Remarks on this clonotype: Since a much larger clone is just one base distant, this may be a read error. The chain uses TRBV7-9 and TRBJ2-4; D ambiguous. This CDR3 contains 11 residues. Per the germline V gene, CDR1 is SEHNR and CDR2 is FQNEAQ (reference sequence). Here the CDR3 reads CTSTLENIQYF. The CDR3 bases are TGTACCAGCACGCTAGAAAACATTCAGTACTTC. Based on the CDR3 plus reference TRBV7-9 and TRBJ2-4, the full variable domain is DTGVSQNPRHKITKRGQNVTFRCDPISEHNRLYWYRQTLGQGPEFLTYFQNEAQLEKSRLLSDRFSAERPKGSFSTLEIQRTEQGDSAMYLCTSTLENIQYFGAGTRLSVL.

The CDR3 nucleotides read TGTGCCAGCTCACCCAGGGAGTTGGCGAACACTGAAGCTTTCTTT. Its protein product is CASSPRELANTEAFF. The gene calls are TRBV18 and TRBJ1-1; the D gene is possibly TRBD1 (5 bases). The germline V and J ends were trimmed by 3 bases and 1 base, with 12 bases remaining between them. The CDR3 sequence is 15 residues long. Germline loops: CDR1 KGHSH, CDR2 LQKENI.

This sequence joins TRBV6-2 or TRBV6-3 and TRBJ2-1; D is undetermined. The germline CDR1 and CDR2 sequences are MNHEY and SVGEGT. The CDR3 totals 13 residues. Trimming removed 3 bases at V and 9 bases at J, with 12 bases between. The CDR3 region is CASSYYVPGEQFF. The CDR3 DNA sequence: TGTGCCAGCAGTTATTATGTTCCCGGTGAGCAGTTCTTC.